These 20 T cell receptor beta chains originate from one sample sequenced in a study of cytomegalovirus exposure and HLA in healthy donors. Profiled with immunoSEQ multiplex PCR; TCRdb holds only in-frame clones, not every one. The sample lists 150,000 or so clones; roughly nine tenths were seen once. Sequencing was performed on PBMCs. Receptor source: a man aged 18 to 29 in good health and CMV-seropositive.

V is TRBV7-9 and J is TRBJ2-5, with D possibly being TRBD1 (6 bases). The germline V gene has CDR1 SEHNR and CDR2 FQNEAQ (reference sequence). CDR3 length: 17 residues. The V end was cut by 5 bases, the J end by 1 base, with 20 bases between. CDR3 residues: CASSRAAGGPFQETQYF. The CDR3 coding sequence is TGTGCCAGCAGCCGAGCCGCTGGGGGCCCCTTCCAAGAGACCCAGTACTTC.

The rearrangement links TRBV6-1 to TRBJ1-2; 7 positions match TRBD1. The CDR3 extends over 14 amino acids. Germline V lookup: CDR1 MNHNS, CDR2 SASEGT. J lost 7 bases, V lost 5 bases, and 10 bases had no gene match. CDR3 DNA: TGTGCCAGCAGTAGACAGGGAGGAAGGAGTGGCTACACCTTC. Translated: CASSRQGGRSGYTF.

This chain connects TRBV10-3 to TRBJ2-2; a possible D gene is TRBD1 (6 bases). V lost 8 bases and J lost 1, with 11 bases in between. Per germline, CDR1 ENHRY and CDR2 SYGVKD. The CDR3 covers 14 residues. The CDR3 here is CAIGGRGNTGELFF. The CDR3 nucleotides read TGTGCCATCGGGGGCCGGGGGAACACCGGGGAGCTGTTTTTT.

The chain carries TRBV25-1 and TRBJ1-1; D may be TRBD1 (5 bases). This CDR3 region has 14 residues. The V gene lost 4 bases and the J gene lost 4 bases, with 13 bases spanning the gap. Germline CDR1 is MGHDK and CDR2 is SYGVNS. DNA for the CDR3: TGTGCCAGCAGTGTACGGGGGTATGTCACTGAAGCTTTCTTT. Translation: CASSVRGYVTEAFF. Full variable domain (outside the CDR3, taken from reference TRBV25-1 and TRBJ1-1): EADIYQTPRYLVIGTGKKITLECSQTMGHDKMYWYQQDPGMELHLIHYSYGVNSTEKGDLSSESTVSRIRTEHFPLTLESARPSHTSQYLCASSVRGYVTEAFFGQGTRLTVV.

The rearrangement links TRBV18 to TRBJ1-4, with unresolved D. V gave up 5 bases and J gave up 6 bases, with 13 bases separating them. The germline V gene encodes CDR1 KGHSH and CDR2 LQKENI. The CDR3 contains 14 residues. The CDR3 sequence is CASSNEGWDEKLFF. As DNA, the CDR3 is TGTGCCAGCTCAAACGAGGGCTGGGATGAAAAACTGTTTTTT.

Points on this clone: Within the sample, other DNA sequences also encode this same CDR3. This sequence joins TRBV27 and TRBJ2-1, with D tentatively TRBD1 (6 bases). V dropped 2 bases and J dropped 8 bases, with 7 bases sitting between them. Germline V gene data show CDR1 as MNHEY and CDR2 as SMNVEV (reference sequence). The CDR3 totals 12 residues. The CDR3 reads CASSLAGDEQFF. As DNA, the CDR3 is TGTGCCAGCAGTTTAGCAGGGGATGAGCAGTTCTTC.

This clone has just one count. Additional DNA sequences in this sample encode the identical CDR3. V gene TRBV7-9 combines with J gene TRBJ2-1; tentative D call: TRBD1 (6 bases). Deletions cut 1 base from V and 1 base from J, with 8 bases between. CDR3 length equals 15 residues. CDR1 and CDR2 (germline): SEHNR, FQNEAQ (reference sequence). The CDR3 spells CASSLGQGSYNEQFF. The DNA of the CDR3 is TGTGCCAGCAGCTTAGGTCAGGGGTCCTACAATGAGCAGTTCTTC.

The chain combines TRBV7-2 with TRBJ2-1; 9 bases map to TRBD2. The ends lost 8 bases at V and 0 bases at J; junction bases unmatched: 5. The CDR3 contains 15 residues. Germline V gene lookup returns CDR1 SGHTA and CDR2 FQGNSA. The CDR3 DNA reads TGTGCCAGCGGTTATAGCGGGAGCTCCTACAATGAGCAGTTCTTC. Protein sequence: CASGYSGSSYNEQFF.

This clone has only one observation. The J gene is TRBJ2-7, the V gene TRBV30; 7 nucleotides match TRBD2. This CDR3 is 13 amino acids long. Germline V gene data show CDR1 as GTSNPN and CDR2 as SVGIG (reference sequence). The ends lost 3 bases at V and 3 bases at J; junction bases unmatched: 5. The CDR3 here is CAWRGRGDYEQYF. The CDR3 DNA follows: TGTGCCTGGAGGGGACGGGGGGACTACGAGCAGTACTTC.

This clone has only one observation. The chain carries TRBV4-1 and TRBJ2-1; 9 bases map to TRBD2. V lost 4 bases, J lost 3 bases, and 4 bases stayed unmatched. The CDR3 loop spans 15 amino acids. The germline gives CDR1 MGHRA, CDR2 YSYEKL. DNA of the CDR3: TGCGCCAGCAGCCTTAGCGGGAGCGGCTACAATGAGCAGTTCTTC. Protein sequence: CASSLSGSGYNEQFF.

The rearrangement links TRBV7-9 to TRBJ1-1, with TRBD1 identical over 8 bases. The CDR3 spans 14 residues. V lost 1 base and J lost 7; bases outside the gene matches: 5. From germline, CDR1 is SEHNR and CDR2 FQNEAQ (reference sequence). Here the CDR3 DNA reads TGTGCCAGCAGCTTAGATGTACAGGGGGGTGAAGCTTTCTTT. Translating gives CASSLDVQGGEAFF.

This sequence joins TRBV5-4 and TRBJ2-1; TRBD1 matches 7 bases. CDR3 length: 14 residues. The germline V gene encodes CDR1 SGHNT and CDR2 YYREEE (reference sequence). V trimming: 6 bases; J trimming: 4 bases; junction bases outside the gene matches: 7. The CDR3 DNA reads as TGTGCCAGCAACCGGGACAGTAGATACAATGAGCAGTTCTTC. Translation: CASNRDSRYNEQFF.

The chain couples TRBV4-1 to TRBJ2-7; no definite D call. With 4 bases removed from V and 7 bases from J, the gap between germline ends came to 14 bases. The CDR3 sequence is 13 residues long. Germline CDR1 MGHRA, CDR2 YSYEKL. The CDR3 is CASSPVNSGEQYF. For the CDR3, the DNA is TGCGCCAGCAGCCCCGTAAATTCAGGAGAGCAGTACTTC.

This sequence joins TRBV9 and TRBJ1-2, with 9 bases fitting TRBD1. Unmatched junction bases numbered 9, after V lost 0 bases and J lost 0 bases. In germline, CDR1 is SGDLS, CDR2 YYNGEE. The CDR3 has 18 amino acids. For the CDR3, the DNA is TGTGCCAGCAGCGTAGCTATGGGACAGGGAACTTCTAACTATGGCTACACCTTC. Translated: CASSVAMGQGTSNYGYTF.

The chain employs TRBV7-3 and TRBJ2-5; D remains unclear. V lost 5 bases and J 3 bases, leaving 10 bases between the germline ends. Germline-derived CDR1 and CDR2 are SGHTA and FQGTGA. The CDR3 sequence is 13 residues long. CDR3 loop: CASSQTVEETQYF. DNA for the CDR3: TGTGCCAGCAGCCAGACTGTTGAAGAGACCCAGTACTTC.

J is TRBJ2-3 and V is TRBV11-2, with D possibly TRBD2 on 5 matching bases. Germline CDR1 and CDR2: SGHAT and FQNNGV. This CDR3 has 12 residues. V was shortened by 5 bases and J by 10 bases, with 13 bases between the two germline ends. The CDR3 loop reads CASSDPFGAQYF. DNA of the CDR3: TGTGCCAGCAGCGACCCTTTCGGGGCGCAGTATTTT. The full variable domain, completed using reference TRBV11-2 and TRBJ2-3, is EAGVAQSPRYKIIEKRQSVAFWCNPISGHATLYWYQQILGQGPKLLIQFQNNGVVDDSQLPKDRFSAERLKGVDSTLKIQPAKLEDSAVYLCASSDPFGAQYFGPGTRLTVL.

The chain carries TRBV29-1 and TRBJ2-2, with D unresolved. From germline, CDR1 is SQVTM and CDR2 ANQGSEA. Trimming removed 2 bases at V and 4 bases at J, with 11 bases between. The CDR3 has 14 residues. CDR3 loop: CSVELTTITGELFF. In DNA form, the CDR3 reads TGCAGCGTTGAACTGACAACGATCACCGGGGAGCTGTTTTTT.

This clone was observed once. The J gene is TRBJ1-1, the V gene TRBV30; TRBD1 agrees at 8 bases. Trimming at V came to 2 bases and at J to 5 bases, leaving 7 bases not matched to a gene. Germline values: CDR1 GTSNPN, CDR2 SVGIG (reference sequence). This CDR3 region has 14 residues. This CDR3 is CAWSTGGGLTEAFF. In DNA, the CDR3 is TGTGCCTGGAGTACAGGGGGAGGGTTGACTGAAGCTTTCTTT.

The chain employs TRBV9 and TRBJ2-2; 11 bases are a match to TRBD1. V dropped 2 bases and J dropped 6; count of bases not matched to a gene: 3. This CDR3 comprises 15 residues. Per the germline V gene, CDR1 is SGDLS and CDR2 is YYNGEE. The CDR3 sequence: CASSVDRGRPGELFF. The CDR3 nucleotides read TGTGCCAGCAGCGTGGACAGGGGGCGTCCCGGGGAGCTGTTTTTT.

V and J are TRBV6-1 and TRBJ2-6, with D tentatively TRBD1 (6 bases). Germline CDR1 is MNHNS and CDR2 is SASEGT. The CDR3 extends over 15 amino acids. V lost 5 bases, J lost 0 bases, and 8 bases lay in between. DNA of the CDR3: TGTGCCAGCAGTTCGGACAGCTCTGGGGCCAACGTCCTGACTTTC. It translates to CASSSDSSGANVLTF.